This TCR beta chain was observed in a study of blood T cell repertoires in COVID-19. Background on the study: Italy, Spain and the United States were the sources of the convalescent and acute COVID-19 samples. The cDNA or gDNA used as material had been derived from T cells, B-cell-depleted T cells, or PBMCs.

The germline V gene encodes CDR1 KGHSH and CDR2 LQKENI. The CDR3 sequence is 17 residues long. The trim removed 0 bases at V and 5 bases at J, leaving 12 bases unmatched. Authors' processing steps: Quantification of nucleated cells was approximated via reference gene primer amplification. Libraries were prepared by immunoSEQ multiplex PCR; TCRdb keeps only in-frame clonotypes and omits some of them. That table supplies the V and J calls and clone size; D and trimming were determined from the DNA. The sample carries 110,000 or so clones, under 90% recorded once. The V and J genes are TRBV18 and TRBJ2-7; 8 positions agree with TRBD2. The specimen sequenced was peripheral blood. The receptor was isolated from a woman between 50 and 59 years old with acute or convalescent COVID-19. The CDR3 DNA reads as TGTGCCAGCTCACCACCGGGACTAGTTACCCAAGAGGACGAGCAGTACTTC. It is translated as CASSPPGLVTQEDEQYF.